The 5 T cell receptor beta chains given below trace back to one sample, sequenced in a study of neurological immune-mediated disorders. TCRdb reprocessed the 5' RACE reads via MiXCR and lists one record per CDR3 protein. The data contain around 10,000 distinct CDR3 sequences, about 21% of them singletons. Input material: CD8+ T cells from blood. These receptors were taken from a woman aged 60 to 75 with HTLV-1-associated myelopathy (HAM/TSP).

This clonotype has ten or more counts. This sequence joins TRBV24-1 and TRBJ2-3; a possible D gene is TRBD2 (5 bases). The CDR3 covers 13 residues. Per germline, CDR1 KGHDR and CDR2 SFDVKD. Trimming pared 5 bases from V and 2 bases from J, leaving 7 bases between. Here the CDR3 DNA reads TGTGCCACCAGTGCGGGGTACACAGATACGCAGTATTTT. This gives the protein CATSAGYTDTQYF.

This clonotype is judged medium-sized (0.01 to 0.1%). CDR3 region: CASSRWGTGQNTEAFF. DNA of the CDR3: TGCGCCAGCAGCCGTTGGGGAACGGGACAGAACACTGAAGCTTTCTTT. The J gene is TRBJ1-1, the V gene TRBV5-1, with D possibly matching TRBD1 (6 bases). The V and J ends lost 4 bases and 1 base respectively, with 17 bases between them. The CDR3 runs to 16 residues. Germline loops: CDR1 SGHRS, CDR2 YFSETQ.

This clonotype was detected many times. V is TRBV19 and J is TRBJ2-7; 8 bases align to TRBD1. The V gene's germline CDR1 is LNHDA and CDR2 SQIVND (reference sequence). This CDR3 spans 17 amino acids. With 5 bases clipped from V and 3 bases from J, the junction kept 15 bases outside the gene matches. CDR3 DNA sequence: TGTGCCAGTAGTCTCCCCCTCGGACAGGGTAGGTTCTACGAGCAGTACTTC. Protein sequence: CASSLPLGQGRFYEQYF.

This clonotype was counted at least ten times. V gene TRBV19 combines with J gene TRBJ1-5, with 7 positions matching TRBD1. Looked up from germline, CDR1 is LNHDA and CDR2 is SQIVND (reference sequence). V lost 9 bases, J lost 2 bases, and 16 bases stayed unmatched. CDR3 length equals 17 residues. The CDR3 DNA sequence: TGTGCCAGGGAGACAGGGCCGGTGTTTTGTGGCAATCAGCCCCAGCATTTT. It encodes CARETGPVFCGNQPQHF.

This clonotype was recorded many times. V gene TRBV4-2 combines with J gene TRBJ2-1; D may be TRBD1 (5 bases). From germline, CDR1 is LGHNA and CDR2 YNFKEQ. The CDR3 contains 13 residues. V was shortened by 0 bases and J by 8 bases, with 8 bases between the two germline ends. DNA for the CDR3: TGTGCCAGCAGCCAAGAACAGGTTGATGAGCAGTTCTTC. Translation gives CASSQEQVDEQFF.